The next 17 T cell receptor beta chains were all read from a single sample in a study of OX40 agonist ivuxolimab in advanced cancers. Sequencing was performed with immunoSEQ multiplex PCR; in TCRdb, only in-frame clones are kept and a portion is missing. The sample lists 80,000 to 100,000 clones; approximately 94% were seen once. This specimen was CD4+ or CD8+ T cells sorted from blood, taken in a trial of the OX40 agonist ivuxolimab. The receptor source for this set is an adult with an advanced solid tumor such as melanoma, head and neck, liver or kidney cancer.

The chain links TRBV6-6 to TRBJ2-2, with D uncertain. This CDR3 is 14 amino acids long. V was pared by 6 bases and J by 5 bases, with 13 bases between. Germline loops: CDR1 MNHNY, CDR2 SVGAGI (reference sequence). CDR3 protein: CASRDPRFTGELFF. For the CDR3, the DNA is TGTGCCAGCAGGGACCCCAGGTTTACCGGGGAGCTGTTTTTT.

Only one count was recorded for this clone. The chain uses TRBV19 and TRBJ2-7; 11 nucleotides align to TRBD2. There are 14 residues in the CDR3. Germline assignment: CDR1 LNHDA and CDR2 SQIVND (reference sequence). Unmatched junction bases numbered 5, after V lost 3 bases and J lost 7 bases. The CDR3 loop is CASSISLAGGEQYF. The DNA of the CDR3 is TGTGCCAGTAGTATTAGCCTAGCGGGGGGTGAGCAGTACTTC.

CDR3 coding DNA: TGTGCCAGCAAACGGGACAACAGCCGCTATGGCTACACCTTC. Amino acid sequence: CASKRDNSRYGYTF. The V gene is TRBV6-1, the J gene TRBJ1-2, with D perhaps TRBD1 (6 bases). V shed 7 bases and J shed 4 bases, with 16 bases lying between them. There are 14 residues in the CDR3. Germline CDR1 and CDR2: MNHNS and SASEGT.

This rearrangement joins TRBV5-6 to TRBJ1-1; D is perhaps TRBD1 (5 bases). The CDR3 is 17 residues long. Looked up from germline, CDR1 is SGHDT and CDR2 is YYEEEE. Trimming removed 1 base at V and 1 base at J, with 17 bases between. The CDR3 DNA sequence: TGTGCCAGCAGCTTGAAGAGGGGATCCGTATCGAACACTGAAGCTTTCTTT. Encoded protein: CASSLKRGSVSNTEAFF.

The V and J genes are TRBV11-1 and TRBJ1-2; the D gene is possibly TRBD1 (5 bases). CDR1 and CDR2 (germline): SGHAT, FQDESV (reference sequence). This CDR3 is 15 amino acids long. V was trimmed by 4 bases and J by 3 bases, leaving 15 bases between them. The chain's CDR3 is CASSSCTRGDYGYTF. DNA of the CDR3: TGTGCCAGCAGCTCGTGCACCCGGGGGGACTATGGCTACACCTTC.

DNA for the CDR3: TGTGCCAGCAGTTTAAATGACTACTCGGGAGGGGCCGGGGAGCTGTTTTTT. Translation gives CASSLNDYSGGAGELFF. The V gene is TRBV27, the J gene TRBJ2-2, with 8 bases fitting TRBD2. The CDR3 totals 17 residues. The germline gives CDR1 MNHEY, CDR2 SMNVEV (reference sequence). The ends lost 2 bases at V and 6 bases at J; junction bases unmatched: 11.

This CDR3 is CASSTGQGRFSYEDTEAFF. CDR3 nucleotide sequence: TGTGCCAGCAGCACAGGACAGGGGAGGTTTTCGTATGAGGACACTGAAGCTTTCTTT. V usage is TRBV13 and J usage is TRBJ1-1; 9 bases align to TRBD1. V shed 5 bases, J shed 3 bases, and the junction held 19 bases outside the gene matches. CDR3 length: 19 residues. Germline lookup yields CDR1 PRHDT and CDR2 FYEKMQ (reference sequence).

V is TRBV10-1 and J is TRBJ2-3, with D perhaps TRBD2 (6 bases). V was shortened by 0 bases and J by 7 bases, with 8 bases between the two germline ends. Germline CDR1 is WNHNN and CDR2 is SYGVQD (reference sequence). The CDR3 runs 13 residues. Written as DNA, the CDR3 is TGCGCCAGCAGTGAGTCCGGGGGATATACGCAGTATTTT. Translation gives CASSESGGYTQYF.

The CDR3 DNA is TGTGCCAGCGCCCAAGCCGGGACAGGGGGCTTTCAGCCCCAGCATTTT. Encoded protein: CASAQAGTGGFQPQHF. This chain links TRBV28 with TRBJ1-5, with TRBD1 matching 12 bases. This CDR3 region has 16 residues. The junction had 11 bases not matched to a gene; V was cut back by 8 bases and J by 6 bases. From germline, CDR1 is MDHEN and CDR2 SYDVKM.

The V and J genes are TRBV7-2 and TRBJ2-1, with 8 bases that match TRBD1. Germline CDR1 and CDR2: SGHTA and FQGNSA. The CDR3 consists of 15 residues. V was pared by 4 bases and J by 6 bases, with 8 bases of the junction left unmatched. The CDR3 is CASSSDRGSTNEQFF. The CDR3 DNA sequence: TGTGCCAGCAGCTCAGACAGGGGCTCCACCAATGAGCAGTTCTTC.

The chain combines TRBV7-2 with TRBJ1-2; D is unclear. V shed 3 bases and J shed 11 bases, with 10 bases lying between them. The V gene's germline CDR1 is SGHTA and CDR2 FQGNSA. CDR3 length: 11 residues. The CDR3 spells CASSLGSRYTF. In DNA form, the CDR3 reads TGTGCCAGCAGCTTGGGAAGCCGATACACCTTC.

V usage is TRBV7-3 and J usage is TRBJ2-1, with D tentatively TRBD1 (7 bases). The CDR3 has 16 residues. Germline CDR1 reads SGHTA; CDR2 reads FQGTGA. V was clipped by 4 bases and J by 7 bases, with 20 bases between them. The CDR3 sequence: CASSSKRGDSLNEQFF. The CDR3 DNA is TGTGCCAGCAGCTCAAAAAGGGGGGACAGCCTTAATGAGCAGTTCTTC.

The chain uses TRBV7-2 and TRBJ1-5; D is uncertain. The germline V and J ends were trimmed by 5 bases and 2 bases, with 10 bases remaining between them. CDR1 SGHTA and CDR2 FQGNSA come from the germline V gene. CDR3 size: 14 residues. Here the CDR3 reads CASSNRGGNQPQHF. The CDR3 coding sequence is TGTGCCAGCAGCAACCGCGGGGGCAATCAGCCCCAGCATTTT.

This chain links TRBV5-8 with TRBJ2-2; 7 bases are a match to TRBD2. V was pared by 5 bases and J by 2 bases, with 6 bases of the junction left unmatched. This CDR3 is built from 15 residues. Germline V gene lookup returns CDR1 SGHTS and CDR2 YDEGEE. For the CDR3, the DNA is TGTGCCAGCAGGACCAGCGGGGTCAACACCGGGGAGCTGTTTTTT. It specifies CASRTSGVNTGELFF.

This clone occurred once. This sequence joins TRBV19 and TRBJ1-5; D might be TRBD1 (5 bases). CDR1 is LNHDA and CDR2 is SQIVND in the germline V gene (reference sequence). V was pared by 0 bases and J by 1 base, with 13 bases between. This CDR3 region has 17 residues. The CDR3 reads CASSIDWGVGSNQPQHF. The DNA of the CDR3 is TGTGCCAGTAGTATAGATTGGGGGGTCGGGAGCAATCAGCCCCAGCATTTT.

The rearrangement joins TRBV28 to TRBJ1-2; D gene unclear. V gave up 4 bases and J gave up 0 bases, with 6 bases separating them. In germline, CDR1 is MDHEN, CDR2 SYDVKM. The CDR3 totals 13 residues. CDR3 residues: CASSSLPNYGYTF. CDR3 in DNA: TGTGCCAGCAGTTCCCTCCCTAACTATGGCTACACCTTC.

V is TRBV2 and J is TRBJ2-5; TRBD2 might be the D (6 bases). Per the germline V gene, CDR1 is SNHLY and CDR2 is FYNNEI. Trimming removed 6 bases from V and 0 bases from J, with 11 bases in between. This CDR3 comprises 14 residues. The CDR3 is CASRADYYQETQYF. The CDR3 nucleotides read TGTGCCAGCAGGGCGGACTACTACCAAGAGACCCAGTACTTC. Full variable domain (outside the CDR3, taken from reference TRBV2 and TRBJ2-5): EPEVTQTPSHQVTQMGQEVILRCVPISNHLYFYWYRQILGQKVEFLVSFYNNEISEKSEIFDDQFSVERPDGSNFTLKIRSTKLEDSAMYFCASRADYYQETQYFGPGTRLLVL.